This TCR beta chain originates from a study of blood T cell repertoires in COVID-19 (dated by TCRdb to the early 2020s). General notes on the study: Samples from collaborators originated in the United States, Italy and Spain and spanned both the acute and convalescent phases of COVID-19. The material from the prospective study consisted of cDNA or gDNA derived from T cells, B-cell-depleted T cells, or PBMCs. Subjects who had been exposed to COVID-19, were actively infected with it, or had recovered from it provided the deeply sampled blood TCRbeta repertoires that made up the dataset. The repertoires were released in a freely available public database intended as a resource for research on the immune response to SARS-CoV-2. The samples were drawn from two sources: the first 160 participants of the ongoing ImmuneRACE study, and about 1,300 subjects contributed by 6 global collaborators. Sample metadata almost always included a de-identified subject ID, COVID-19 status, age in years and sex. Where available, HLA class I and class II types were obtained from metadata supplied by the sample provider rather than from assay-based typing.

The immunoSEQ Assay, a bias-controlled multiplex PCR, was used to amplify TCRbeta CDR3 regions from genomic DNA. Per the original workflow: The number of nucleated cells in each sample was estimated by amplification of reference gene primers within the assay. Sequence reads were collapsed and filtered to measure the absolute abundance of every unique TCRbeta CDR3 rearrangement. Productive Simpson clonality was computed per sample as the square root of Simpson's diversity index over productive rearrangements. TCRdb took this table from immuneACCESS and kept in-frame rearrangements with V and J called. Such tables lack part of the clones; where checked against another copy, unresolved V genes explain under half of the gap, and the rest is unexplained. The V and J calls and clone size are taken from that table; D and trimming were inferred from the DNA. Here the sample has 85,000 to 100,000 clones; roughly nine tenths occur a single time. The top ten constitute less than 2% of the sample.

The germline ends are 8 bases apart after V is trimmed by 2 bases and J by 10 bases. Its CDR3 holds 12 amino acids, cysteine through phenylalanine. Solely the CDR3 DNA is kept, with 36 bases framed from the first base. Whole blood was collected in K2EDTA tubes by collaborating institutions according to the institutions' own protocols. For TCRbeta analysis, collaborators shipped samples as frozen whole blood, isolated PBMCs, or DNA extracted from either of those sample types. On this clone itself: Its antigen is currently not known. No base quality values were provided; no much bigger clone lies one nucleotide off.

On the study overall, not on this receptor specifically: The amount of clinical and demographic metadata varied by source and participant and was provided uncurated.

The receptor was derived from a man between 60 and 75 years old with acute or convalescent COVID-19. The chain employs TRBV23-1 and TRBJ2-2; the D gene cannot be named for sure. TRBV23-1 is labeled an ORF, and its function is uncertain. The sequencing sample was made of peripheral blood. The nucleotides are TGCGCCAGCAGTCAACCTCGGGTGGAGCTGTTTTTT. Translated, it gives CASSQPRVELFF.